Presented here are 4 T cell receptor beta chains from one specimen sequenced in a study of CD8 T cells in ankylosing spondylitis. Study-level results: Made up of roughly 8 highly homologous variants, a TCR beta motif appeared characteristic of ankylosing spondylitis blood.

Their target antigens are unknown. TCRdb analysed the 5' RACE reads with MiXCR anew, one entry per CDR3 protein. The table records 200,000 to 250,000 distinct CDR3 sequences, about 17% of them present only once. The source material was blood, either unsorted or a sorted T cell fraction (not recorded which). These receptor sequences come from a male donor with ankylosing spondylitis.

This clonotype was detected a few times. The chain employs TRBV25-1 and TRBJ1-1, with D maybe TRBD1 (6 bases). V gave up 1 base and J gave up 8 bases, with 11 bases separating them. Germline-derived CDR1 and CDR2 are MGHDK and SYGVNS. CDR3 length equals 13 residues. CDR3 in amino acids: CASSEWEGGEAFF. The CDR3 DNA sequence: TGTGCCAGCAGTGAATGGGAGGGGGGGGAAGCTTTCTTT.

The rearrangement uses TRBV14 and TRBJ1-3; D gene uncertain. The V gene's germline CDR1 is SGHDN and CDR2 FVKESK. V was shortened by 2 bases and J by 0 bases, with 5 bases between the two germline ends. The CDR3 contains 14 residues. The CDR3: CASSQRNSGNTIYF. The DNA of the CDR3 is TGTGCCAGCAGCCAACGGAACTCTGGAAACACCATATATTTT.

This clonotype occurred a few times. J is TRBJ2-1 and V is TRBV2; 11 bases align to TRBD2. V trimming: 5 bases; J trimming: 2 bases; junction bases outside the gene matches: 5. The germline CDR1 and CDR2 sequences are SNHLY and FYNNEI. The CDR3 contains 16 residues. The CDR3 bases are TGTGCCAGCAGTACTAGCGGGAGCGGCGCCTACAATGAGCAGTTCTTC. Its protein is CASSTSGSGAYNEQFF.

This chain connects TRBV5-1 to TRBJ2-1; 9 nucleotides agree with TRBD1. The germline V gene has CDR1 SGHRS and CDR2 YFSETQ. With 3 bases clipped from V and 6 bases from J, the junction kept 10 bases outside the gene matches. The CDR3 consists of 16 residues. The CDR3 nucleotides are TGCGCCAGCAGCTGGATGGGACAGGGTAGCTCCAATGAGCAGTTCTTC. As protein: CASSWMGQGSSNEQFF.